These 21 T cell receptor beta chains originate from one sample sequenced in a study of siplizumab effects on memory and regulatory T cells. Produced via immunoSEQ multiplex PCR; TCRdb's table is partial and in-frame only. The table shows 95,000 to 110,000 clones, with roughly 93% occurring only once. The sequenced material came from Tregs sorted from blood. The receptors shown here come from a human donor in good health.

The chain recombines TRBV19 with TRBJ1-1; weak D call: TRBD1 (6 bases). This CDR3 is 12 amino acids long. The germline V gene encodes CDR1 LNHDA and CDR2 SQIVND (reference sequence). V was trimmed by 3 bases and J by 12 bases, leaving 14 bases between them. The CDR3 sequence is CASSIGGGFPFF. CDR3 nucleotide sequence: TGTGCCAGTAGTATCGGGGGGGGCTTTCCTTTCTTT.

The chain recombines TRBV5-1 with TRBJ1-4, with a tentative D call TRBD1 (5 bases). The germline V gene encodes CDR1 SGHRS and CDR2 YFSETQ. The ends were cut back, 4 bases at V and 8 bases at J, with 18 bases in the middle. There are 15 residues in the CDR3. The CDR3 nucleotides read TGCGCCAGCAGCCGACAGCAGGGAGGTAGGGAAAAACTGTTTTTT. It encodes CASSRQQGGREKLFF.

This clone was recorded a few times. The CDR3 reads CASSPSAGLNTEAFF. CDR3 DNA: TGTGCCAGCAGCCCTTCCGCAGGCCTGAACACTGAAGCTTTCTTT. This chain links TRBV9 with TRBJ1-1; unclear D gene. The germline CDR1 and CDR2 sequences are SGDLS and YYNGEE. V was shortened by 4 bases and J by 0 bases, with 13 bases between the two germline ends. This CDR3 is built from 15 residues.

The chain is built from TRBV5-6 and TRBJ1-3; D is ambiguous. This CDR3 spans 17 amino acids. The germline V gene has CDR1 SGHDT and CDR2 YYEEEE. The V end lost 1 base, the J end lost 0 bases, and 14 bases lay between the germline ends. The CDR3 region is CASSLWGDAYSGNTIYF. The DNA for the CDR3 is TGTGCCAGCAGCTTGTGGGGTGACGCCTACTCTGGAAACACCATATATTTT.

J is TRBJ2-3 and V is TRBV4-1; perhaps TRBD1 as D (6 bases). V was shortened by 4 bases and J by 3 bases, with 11 bases between the two germline ends. CDR3 length: 14 amino acids. Per the germline V gene, CDR1 is MGHRA and CDR2 is YSYEKL. CDR3 loop: CASSRVTGTDTQYF. Written as DNA, the CDR3 is TGCGCCAGCAGCCGAGTCACAGGGACAGATACGCAGTATTTT.

This rearrangement joins TRBV2 to TRBJ2-7; either TRBD1 or TRBD2 may fit D (5 bases each). Germline V CDR1 and CDR2: SNHLY, FYNNEI. This CDR3 spans 13 amino acids. The V and J ends lost 6 bases and 3 bases respectively, with 12 bases between them. This CDR3 is CASRTGTSYEQYF. The CDR3 DNA reads TGTGCCAGCAGGACCGGGACGAGCTACGAGCAGTACTTC.

V usage is TRBV7-8 and J usage is TRBJ1-3; D remains ambiguous. Trimming left V 6 bases short and J 0 bases short, with 3 bases between. The CDR3 covers 12 residues. CDR1 is SGHVS and CDR2 is FQNEAQ in the germline V gene. CDR3 loop: CASSPSGNTIYF. The CDR3 DNA is TGTGCCAGCAGTCCCTCTGGAAACACCATATATTTT.

V is TRBV23-1 and J is TRBJ1-1, with D uncertain. TRBV23-1 belongs to the ORF category, with a function that is uncertain. V lost 7 bases to trimming and J lost 4 bases, with 16 bases between them. This CDR3 region has 14 residues. The CDR3, as DNA: TGCGCCAGCAACATCGGCGGGCGGTGCACTGAAGCTTTCTTT. Residues: CASNIGGRCTEAFF.

This clone appeared once. This chain connects TRBV29-1 to TRBJ1-2, with D hard to call. The CDR3 sequence is 12 residues long. V was clipped by 5 bases and J by 6 bases, with 13 bases between them. Germline CDR1 is SQVTM and CDR2 is ANQGSEA. As DNA, the CDR3 is TGCAGCGTTTACCCCCTGAGGGATGGCTACACCTTC. The encoded protein is CSVYPLRDGYTF.

The rearrangement joins TRBV10-3 to TRBJ2-7, with 9 bases matching TRBD1. Trimming took 8 bases from V and 3 from J; bases not matched to a gene: 5. The CDR3 sequence is 13 residues long. The germline V gene encodes CDR1 ENHRY and CDR2 SYGVKD. The CDR3 is CAISGTGRYEQYF. In nucleotides, the CDR3 is TGTGCCATCTCTGGGACAGGGCGCTACGAGCAGTACTTC.

This sequence joins TRBV5-1 and TRBJ2-3, with D unresolved. Germline CDR1 and CDR2: SGHRS and YFSETQ. This CDR3 is 11 amino acids long. Trimming removed 5 bases at V and 4 bases at J, with 5 bases between. CDR3 amino acids: CASRSSDTQYF. The CDR3 DNA follows: TGCGCCAGCAGGTCCTCAGATACGCAGTATTTT.

The chain joins TRBV5-1 to TRBJ2-6; D might be TRBD1 or TRBD2, each matching 6 bases. The CDR3 consists of 16 residues. Trimming removed 4 bases from V and 2 bases from J, with 13 bases in between. In germline, CDR1 is SGHRS, CDR2 YFSETQ. CDR3 nucleotide sequence: TGCGCCAGCAGCGGCGGGACAAAGGCTGGGGCCAACGTCCTGACTTTC. It is translated as CASSGGTKAGANVLTF.

This chain joins TRBV5-1 and TRBJ1-4; no firm D call. With 2 bases removed from V and 5 bases from J, the gap between germline ends came to 7 bases. The CDR3 loop spans 13 amino acids. Germline CDR1 is SGHRS and CDR2 is YFSETQ. The CDR3, as DNA: TGCGCCAGCAGCTTCTTGCAGAATGAAAAACTGTTTTTT. Translation: CASSFLQNEKLFF. Drawing the rest from reference TRBV5-1 and TRBJ1-4, the complete variable domain is KAGVTQTPRYLIKTRGQQVTLSCSPISGHRSVSWYQQTPGQGLQFLFEYFSETQRNKGNFPGRFSGRQFSNSRSEMNVSTLELGDSALYLCASSFLQNEKLFFGSGTQLSVL.

The chain has TRBV27 and TRBJ1-5; D is uncertain. Germline V gene data show CDR1 as MNHEY and CDR2 as SMNVEV (reference sequence). CDR3 length equals 18 residues. Between the trimmed V and J ends, which lost 4 bases and 6 bases, there was a span of 25 bases. The CDR3: CASSSGEGGRRVPQPQHF. The DNA for the CDR3 is TGTGCCAGCAGTTCAGGTGAAGGCGGCAGGCGCGTTCCTCAGCCCCAGCATTTT.

This rearrangement joins TRBV30 to TRBJ1-3; weak D call: TRBD1 (5 bases). V lost 0 bases and J 0 bases, leaving 12 bases between the germline ends. The germline V gene has CDR1 GTSNPN and CDR2 SVGIG (reference sequence). The CDR3 is 16 amino acids. Here the CDR3 DNA reads TGTGCCTGGAGTGTACTGTCAGGGCACTCTGGAAACACCATATATTTT. Its translation is CAWSVLSGHSGNTIYF.

The chain employs TRBV18 and TRBJ2-1, with a tentative D call TRBD1 (6 bases). CDR1 is KGHSH, CDR2 LQKENI, per germline. Deletions cut 3 bases from V and 13 bases from J, with 16 bases between. This CDR3 is 13 amino acids long. CDR3 residues: CASSPGSGTNQFF. The CDR3, as DNA: TGTGCCAGCTCACCTGGTTCCGGGACAAATCAGTTCTTC.

V gene TRBV6-5 combines with J gene TRBJ1-2, with D possibly TRBD1 on 5 matching bases. The CDR3 contains 16 residues. CDR1 and CDR2 (germline): MNHEY, SVGAGI. V was clipped by 0 bases and J by 6 bases, with 17 bases between them. CDR3 loop: CASSYSQGLATNGYTF. The CDR3 DNA reads TGTGCCAGCAGTTACTCGCAGGGTCTTGCAACGAATGGCTACACCTTC.

The chain employs TRBV5-1 and TRBJ1-1, with 7 bases that match TRBD1. Trimming took 2 bases from V and 5 from J; bases not matched to a gene: 6. The CDR3 extends over 14 amino acids. CDR1 is SGHRS, CDR2 YFSETQ, per germline. CDR3 loop: CASSFDRERTEAFF. The CDR3 nucleotides read TGCGCCAGCAGCTTCGACAGGGAACGAACTGAAGCTTTCTTT.

The rearrangement links TRBV11-2 to TRBJ2-3, with a possible D match to TRBD2 (6 bases). Germline assignment: CDR1 SGHAT and CDR2 FQNNGV. The CDR3 is 14 amino acids. V lost 4 bases to trimming and J lost 5 bases, with 13 bases between them. In nucleotides, the CDR3 is TGTGCCAGCAGCTCCCGGGAGATGGGAGATACGCAGTATTTT. Residues: CASSSREMGDTQYF.

V gene TRBV11-2 combines with J gene TRBJ2-5, with TRBD2 as a possible D gene (5 bases). The CDR3 runs 15 residues. V was clipped by 3 bases and J by 4 bases, with 15 bases between them. Germline V gene lookup returns CDR1 SGHAT and CDR2 FQNNGV. The CDR3 bases are TGTGCCAGCAGCTTTCGTTCTAACCGGGGAGAGACCCAGTACTTC. It specifies CASSFRSNRGETQYF.

The chain couples TRBV6-5 to TRBJ2-7; 9 nucleotides align to TRBD2. Germline CDR1 MNHEY, CDR2 SVGAGI. The CDR3 is made up of 14 amino acids. With 7 bases clipped from V and 4 bases from J, the junction kept 8 bases outside the gene matches. CDR3 in amino acids: CASTKGSGRYEQYF. The CDR3 DNA follows: TGTGCCAGCACTAAGGGTAGCGGGAGATACGAGCAGTACTTC.